The clone carrying this T cell receptor beta chain was recorded only once. Its antigen is undetermined. The entry originates in a study of blood T cells in healthy people across ages. Study-wide points: Naive CD4+ cells and diversity were both higher in long-lived donors than in aged donors. Per million T cells, the diversity of TCR beta decreased roughly linearly as age advanced.

Sample-barcoded 5' priming and a J-beta primer mix drove a second PCR of 7 to 11 cycles. Sequencing yielded, for each sample, at least 2.5 million paired-end reads carrying CDR3. TCRdb re-called the 5' RACE reads with MiXCR, one entry per CDR3 protein. The profile shows about 830,000 distinct CDR3 sequences, more than 45% of them singletons. After removal of 8 bases from V and 6 bases from J, the junction contained 12 bases not matched to a gene. The germline CDR1 and CDR2 sequences are SGHRS and YFSETQ. The CDR3 is 16 amino acids. The rearrangement uses TRBV5-1 and TRBJ2-6, with 9 nucleotides matching TRBD1. The sample taken for sequencing was blood. This clonotype was sampled from a man aged 25-45 years in good health. CDR3 coding DNA: TGCGCCAGAGTTAACAGGGGGCCGCCCGAGGCCAACGTCCTGACTTTC. It translates to CARVNRGPPEANVLTF.